The 9 T cell receptor beta chains listed next were all sequenced from one sample in a study of blood T cell repertoires in COVID-19. Profiled with immunoSEQ multiplex PCR; TCRdb holds only in-frame clones, not every one. The table has tens of thousands of clones, around 82% seen once. The specimen was peripheral blood. The receptors stem from a middle-aged man with acute or convalescent COVID-19.

The chain recombines TRBV30 with TRBJ1-5; D is unclear. The V gene's germline CDR1 is GTSNPN and CDR2 SVGIG (reference sequence). V gave up 1 base and J gave up 4 bases, with 11 bases separating them. This CDR3 region has 14 residues. This chain's CDR3 is CAWSAKITNQPQHF. The DNA of the CDR3 is TGTGCCTGGAGTGCTAAGATTACTAATCAGCCCCAGCATTTT.

This rearrangement joins TRBV5-1 to TRBJ2-7, with a tentative D call TRBD2 (6 bases). V lost 0 bases, J lost 4 bases, and 14 bases lay in between. The CDR3 is made up of 15 amino acids. Germline CDR1 SGHRS, CDR2 YFSETQ. This chain's CDR3 is CASSLAVGGVYEQYF. In nucleotides, the CDR3 is TGCGCCAGCAGCTTGGCCGTGGGGGGAGTATACGAGCAGTACTTC.

V usage is TRBV5-1 and J usage is TRBJ1-2; D is possibly TRBD1 (5 bases). The CDR3 has 14 residues. V was cut by 5 bases and J by 0 bases, with 11 bases left in between. Germline V gene data show CDR1 as SGHRS and CDR2 as YFSETQ. The DNA for the CDR3 is TGCGCCAGCAGGCTCGACAGTACTAACTATGGCTACACCTTC. This codes for CASRLDSTNYGYTF.

The genes are TRBV27 and TRBJ1-3, with D tentatively TRBD1 (5 bases). CDR3 size: 16 residues. Germline V gives CDR1 MNHEY, CDR2 SMNVEV (reference sequence). V was pared by 4 bases and J by 4 bases, with 17 bases between. CDR3 sequence reads: CASSSAGWELGNTIYF. CDR3 sequence (DNA): TGTGCCAGCAGTTCCGCAGGGTGGGAACTCGGAAACACCATATATTTT.

The chain combines TRBV4-1 with TRBJ1-5; possible D gene TRBD1, 6 bases. Between the trimmed V and J ends, which lost 0 bases and 7 bases, there was a span of 13 bases. Germline V gives CDR1 MGHRA, CDR2 YSYEKL. This CDR3 contains 15 residues. The CDR3 region is CASSQDQGYRQPQHF. CDR3 DNA: TGCGCCAGCAGCCAAGACCAGGGGTATAGGCAGCCCCAGCATTTT.

The rearrangement uses TRBV20-1 and TRBJ1-1, with 8 bases identical to TRBD1. This CDR3 spans 16 amino acids. CDR1 is DFQATT, CDR2 SNEGSKA, per germline (reference sequence). With V trimmed by 3 bases and J by 3 bases, 12 bases remained unmatched. CDR3 nucleotides: TGCAGTGCTAGTCTCACCCGGACAGGGAAACACACTGAAGCTTTCTTT. Translation gives CSASLTRTGKHTEAFF.

This chain connects TRBV4-2 to TRBJ2-7; D is perhaps TRBD1 (6 bases). Deletions cut 0 bases from V and 4 bases from J, with 13 bases between. The germline V gene has CDR1 LGHNA and CDR2 YNFKEQ. The CDR3 consists of 15 residues. The CDR3 sequence is CASSQDGQRSYEQYF. The CDR3 DNA reads TGTGCCAGCAGCCAAGACGGACAGAGGTCTTACGAGCAGTACTTC.

The J gene is TRBJ1-1, the V gene TRBV5-4, with 10 bases fitting TRBD1. CDR1 is SGHNT, CDR2 YYREEE, per germline (reference sequence). The CDR3 covers 13 residues. J lost 4 bases, V lost 6 bases, and 3 bases had no gene match. Here the CDR3 DNA reads TGTGCCAGCACCTGGACAGGGGGCACTGAAGCTTTCTTT. It specifies CASTWTGGTEAFF.

The chain has TRBV3-1 (or the pseudogene TRBV3-2) and TRBJ1-2; maybe TRBD1 (6 bases). Germline V gene sequence: CDR1 LGHDT, CDR2 YNNKEL (reference sequence). Trimming removed 0 bases at V and 4 bases at J, with 15 bases between. The length of the CDR3 is 16 residues. The CDR3 loop is CASSQDLNRASYGYTF. As DNA, the CDR3 is TGTGCCAGCAGCCAAGATCTGAACAGGGCGTCCTATGGCTACACCTTC.